This TCR beta chain comes out of a study of tumor and adjacent non-tumor tissue in lung cancer. Study in general: Patients were aged about 30 to 76, about 10 men and a handful of women, stage I to III.

No cell sorting was done before RNA was extracted from the tissue. Germline V gene lookup returns CDR1 SQVTM and CDR2 ANQGSEA. The CDR3 extends over 14 amino acids. About this clonotype: As the CDR3 is not closed by the conserved phenylalanine or tryptophan, this likely results from a read error.

The library came from three nested PCR rounds adapted from ARM-PCR protocols. TCRdb re-called the multiplex PCR reads with MiXCR, one entry per CDR3 protein. Found here are about 80,000 distinct CDR3 sequences, 72% of them singletons; the top ten hold approximately 10%. This TCR derives from a woman aged 40 to 49 with non-small cell lung cancer. The specimen sequenced was lung tumor tissue. V is TRBV29-1 and J is TRBJ2-1, with TRBD2 matching over 13 bases. CDR3 DNA sequence: TGCATCGTTGGGACTAGCGGGACCTACAATGAGCAGTTCTCC. Translation gives CIVGTSGTYNEQFS.